A selection of T cell receptor beta chains follows, all from one sample in a study of Graves' ophthalmopathy and Graves' hyperthyroidism. MiXCR, applied by TCRdb to the multiplex PCR reads, yields one record per CDR3 protein. In the table there are some 520,000 distinct CDR3 sequences, approximately 15% of which are singletons. The sample taken for sequencing was blood. All receptors derive from a woman aged 30 to 39 with Graves' ophthalmopathy. Each CDR3 is given with its conserved first and last residue.

CDR3 protein	V gene	J gene
CASSFQGGNSQPQHF	TRBV5-6	TRBJ1-5
CASSLGLGTTNTGELFF	TRBV5-1	TRBJ2-2
CASSLDGGSEQYF	TRBV12-3/TRBV12-4	TRBJ2-7
CSASPLAVLSYEQYF	TRBV20-1	TRBJ2-7
CASSLGVRNYEQYF	TRBV5-1	TRBJ2-7
CASSLDFGSPLHF	TRBV11-2	TRBJ1-6
CATSEGGQPQHF	TRBV24-1	TRBJ1-5
CACSLRAANTEAFF	TRBV11-2	TRBJ1-1
CASSPTGAAGANVLTF	TRBV3-1	TRBJ2-6
CSVAQIMNTEAFF	TRBV29-1	TRBJ1-1
CSATATNSYEQYF	TRBV20-1	TRBJ2-7
CASSLAGGPNYGYTF	TRBV7-2	TRBJ1-2
CASSVGTWGTEAFF	TRBV9	TRBJ1-1
CASSWSRTGSYEQYF	TRBV5-1	TRBJ2-7
CASRLIVYTDAFF	TRBV6-1	TRBJ1-1
CASTTLGQGGHTEAFF	TRBV5-1	TRBJ1-1
CSAQSGIEAFF	TRBV29-1	TRBJ1-1